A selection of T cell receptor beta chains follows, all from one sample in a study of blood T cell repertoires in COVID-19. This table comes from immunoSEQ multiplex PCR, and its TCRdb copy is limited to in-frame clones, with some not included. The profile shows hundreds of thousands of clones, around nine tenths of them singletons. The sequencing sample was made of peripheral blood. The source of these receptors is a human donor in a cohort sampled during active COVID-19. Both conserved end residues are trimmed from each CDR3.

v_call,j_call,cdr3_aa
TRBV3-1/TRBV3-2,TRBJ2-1,ASRQGYEQF
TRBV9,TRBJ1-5,ASSVDAANNQPQH
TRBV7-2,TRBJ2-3,ASRAGTSGSTDTQY
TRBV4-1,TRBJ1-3,ASSQDPGGLDTIY
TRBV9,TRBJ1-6,ASSVNVENSPLH
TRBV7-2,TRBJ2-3,ASSFPLSTDTQY
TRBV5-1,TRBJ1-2,ASSLTQGYGYT
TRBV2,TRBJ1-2,ASSESLSYGYT
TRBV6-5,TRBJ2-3,ASSYSGTTTDTQY
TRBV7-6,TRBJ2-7,ASSLAAQGGPYEQY
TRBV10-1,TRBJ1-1,ASSEYRGTEAF
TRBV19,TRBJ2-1,ASSLASAGVIDEQF
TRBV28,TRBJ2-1,ASSTRGYNEQF
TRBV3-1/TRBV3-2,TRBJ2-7,ASSQDFGGSVYEQY
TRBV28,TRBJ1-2,ASSPAGGFGYT
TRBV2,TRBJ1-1,ASSEQGETEAF
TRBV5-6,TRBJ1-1,ASSLGQGGSTEAF
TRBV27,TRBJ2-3,ASSPPPRDTQY
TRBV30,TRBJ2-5,AWRRLAGGPGELETQY
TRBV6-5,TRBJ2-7,ATRGWASGRAEQY
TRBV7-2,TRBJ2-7,ASSLPGGRFYEQY